These 8 T cell receptor beta chains originate from one sample sequenced in a study of blood T cells in healthy people across ages. The use of a sample-barcoded 5' primer and a J-beta primer mix characterized a second PCR of about 7 to 12 cycles. TCRdb reanalysed the 5' RACE reads using MiXCR and keeps one entry per CDR3 protein. Among about 1.6 million distinct CDR3 sequences listed, about 32% were seen once. Material: blood. These receptors were taken from a woman under 40 in good health.

This clonotype was seen a few times. The V and J genes are TRBV7-9 and TRBJ2-7; D is perhaps TRBD2 (5 bases). The CDR3 extends over 14 amino acids. Germline V gene sequence: CDR1 SEHNR, CDR2 FQNEAQ (reference sequence). Trimming left V 5 bases short and J 6 bases short, with 17 bases between. CDR3 in DNA: TGTGCCAGCAGCAGGACCGGGAACTGGGGCGAGCAGTACTTC. Translating gives CASSRTGNWGEQYF. Using reference TRBV7-9 and TRBJ2-7 for the parts outside the CDR3, the full variable domain is DTGVSQNPRHKITKRGQNVTFRCDPISEHNRLYWYRQTLGQGPEFLTYFQNEAQLEKSRLLSDRFSAERPKGSFSTLEIQRTEQGDSAMYLCASSRTGNWGEQYFGPGTRLTVT.

This clonotype is a singleton in its sample. The junction shows a germline mismatch at one end, possibly a read error. CDR3 sequence (DNA): TGTGCCATCAGTGTGGAAGAGGGGACCTACGAGCAGCACTTC. This sequence encodes CAISVEEGTYEQHF. The chain is built from TRBV10-3 and TRBJ2-7; D might be TRBD1 or TRBD2, each matching 5 bases. The CDR3 covers 14 residues. Per the germline V gene, CDR1 is ENHRY and CDR2 is SYGVKD.

In its sample, this clonotype was seen a few times. The chain combines TRBV28 with TRBJ2-7; the match to TRBD2 covers 7 bases. The CDR3 consists of 13 residues. Trimming at V came to 5 bases and at J to 6 bases, leaving 7 bases not matched to a gene. In germline, CDR1 is MDHEN, CDR2 SYDVKM. CDR3 loop: CASSPGLVSEQYF. CDR3 in DNA: TGTGCCAGCAGTCCTGGACTAGTAAGCGAGCAGTACTTC.

The CDR3 protein is CASSNPILAGDYNEQYF. The CDR3 DNA follows: TGTGCCAGCAGCAACCCGATACTAGCGGGGGACTACAATGAGCAGTACTTC. The chain uses TRBV12-3 or TRBV12-4 and TRBJ2-1; 11 positions match TRBD2. TRBJ2-7 matches the DNA end more closely, so the J call is doubtful. The CDR3 covers 17 residues.

The V call is TRBV3-1, the J call TRBJ2-3; D is perhaps TRBD2 (5 bases). The CDR3 totals 15 residues. The germline V and J ends were trimmed by 3 bases and 1 base, with 11 bases remaining between them. Germline CDR1 LGHDT, CDR2 YNNKEL (reference sequence). The CDR3 here is CASSQIGVGTDTQYF. The CDR3 DNA reads TGTGCCAGCAGCCAGATCGGGGTCGGCACAGATACGCAGTATTTT.

The sample holds a few counts of this clonotype. The chain couples TRBV7-7 to TRBJ2-3, with 9 nucleotides matching TRBD2. CDR1 and CDR2 (germline): SSHAT, FNYEAQ (reference sequence). CDR3 length equals 16 residues. V shed 5 bases and J 4 bases; nucleotides not matched to a gene: 10. The CDR3 reads CASSPFGLAIADTQYF. The CDR3 DNA reads as TGTGCCAGCAGCCCTTTCGGACTAGCGATTGCAGATACGCAGTATTTT.

About this clonotype itself: A much larger clone differs from this one at a single base, so this may be a read error. The J gene is TRBJ2-5, the V gene TRBV27, with 8 bases that match TRBD2. Germline CDR1 is MNHEY and CDR2 is SMNVEV (reference sequence). This CDR3 contains 14 residues. The CDR3: CASSVSAGGETQYF. In DNA form, the CDR3 reads TGTGCCAGCAGTGTATCTGCGGGGGGCGAGACCCAGTACTTC.

The chain has TRBV20-1 and TRBJ2-5; D may be TRBD2 (7 bases). Looked up from germline, CDR1 is DFQATT and CDR2 is SNEGSKA (reference sequence). The CDR3 runs to 12 residues. Trimming removed 6 bases from V and 4 bases from J, with 12 bases in between. The CDR3 coding sequence is TGCAGTGCCGAGGGGGGGAGAGAGACCCAGTACTTC. Translated: CSAEGGRETQYF.